The T cell receptor beta chain under discussion was sequenced for a study of T cell repertoires in ileal Crohn's disease. The CDR3 covers 16 residues. CDR1 and CDR2 from the germline V gene are SGHVS and FQNEAQ. Trimming left V 0 bases short and J 3 bases short, with 13 bases between. Regarding time point: neoterminal ileum biopsy at postoperative endoscopy, about 6 months after surgery. This table comes from immunoSEQ multiplex PCR, and its TCRdb copy is limited to in-frame clones, with some not included. Of about 59,000 clones listed, 85% to 90% are singletons. V usage is TRBV7-8 and J usage is TRBJ2-3; D is possibly TRBD2 (5 bases). Source material: ileal tissue. This TCR was recovered from an adult with Crohn's disease. The CDR3 bases are TGTGCCAGCAGCTTAGCTCGTGTTAGAGGGACAGATACGCAGTATTTT. It encodes CASSLARVRGTDTQYF.